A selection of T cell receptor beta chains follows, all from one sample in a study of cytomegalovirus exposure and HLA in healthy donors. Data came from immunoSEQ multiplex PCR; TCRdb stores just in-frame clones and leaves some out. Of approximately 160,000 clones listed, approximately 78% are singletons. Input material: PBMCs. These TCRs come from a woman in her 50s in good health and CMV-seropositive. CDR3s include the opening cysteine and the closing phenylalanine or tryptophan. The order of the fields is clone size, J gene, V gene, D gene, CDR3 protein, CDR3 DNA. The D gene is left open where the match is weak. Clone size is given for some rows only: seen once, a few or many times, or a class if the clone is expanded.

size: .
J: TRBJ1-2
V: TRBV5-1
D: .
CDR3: CASSSEDYGYTF
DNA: TGCGCCAGCAGCTCTGAGGACTATGGCTACACCTTC

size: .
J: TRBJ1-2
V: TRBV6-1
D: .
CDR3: CASSTGGLSEGYTF
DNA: TGTGCCAGCAGTACGGGGGGGCTAAGCGAGGGCTACACCTTC

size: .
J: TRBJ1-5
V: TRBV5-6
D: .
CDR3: CASSLGGHPRKVQHF
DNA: TGTGCCAGCAGCTTGGGAGGACACCCCAGGAAGGTCCAGCATTTT

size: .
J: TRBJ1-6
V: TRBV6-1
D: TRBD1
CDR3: CASSEPGQGIPPLHF
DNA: TGTGCCAGCAGTGAACCGGGACAGGGAATTCCGCCCCTCCACTTT

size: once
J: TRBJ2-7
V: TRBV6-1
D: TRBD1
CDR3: CASSDTRGPYEQYF
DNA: TGTGCCAGCAGTGACACAAGGGGGCCCTACGAGCAGTACTTC

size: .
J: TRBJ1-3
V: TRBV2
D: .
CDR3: CASSGTPGNTIYF
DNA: TGTGCCAGCAGTGGAACTCCGGGAAACACCATATATTTT

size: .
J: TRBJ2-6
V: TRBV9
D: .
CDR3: CASSVVRQTGANVLTF
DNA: TGTGCCAGCAGCGTAGTGAGGCAGACTGGGGCCAACGTCCTGACTTTC

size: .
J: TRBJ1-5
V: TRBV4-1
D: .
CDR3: CASSQVGRAQPQHF
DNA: TGCGCCAGCAGCCAAGTTGGCAGGGCGCAGCCCCAGCATTTT

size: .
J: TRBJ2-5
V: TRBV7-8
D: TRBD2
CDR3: CASSFGTSGGGETQYF
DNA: TGTGCCAGCAGCTTCGGGACTAGCGGGGGGGGAGAGACCCAGTACTTC

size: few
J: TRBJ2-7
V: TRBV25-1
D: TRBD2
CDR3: CASTPPPLAGGPSNEQYF
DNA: TGTGCCAGCACCCCTCCCCCCCTAGCGGGGGGGCCGTCAAACGAGCAGTACTTC

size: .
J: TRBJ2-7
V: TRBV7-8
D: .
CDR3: CASSLTPMSYEQYF
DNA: TGTGCCAGCAGCTTAACCCCTATGTCCTACGAGCAGTACTTC

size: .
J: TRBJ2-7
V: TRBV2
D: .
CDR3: CASSGLPLSYEQYF
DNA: TGTGCCAGCAGCGGTTTGCCCCTCTCCTACGAGCAGTACTTC

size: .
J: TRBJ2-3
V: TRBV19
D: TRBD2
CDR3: CASSIRGGTDTQYF
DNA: TGTGCCAGTAGTATCCGGGGGGGGACAGATACGCAGTATTTT

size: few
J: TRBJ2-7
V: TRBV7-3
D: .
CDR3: CASSLTGSRSEQYF
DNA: TGTGCCAGCAGCTTAACCGGGTCGAGATCTGAGCAGTACTTC

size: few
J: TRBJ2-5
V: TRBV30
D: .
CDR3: CAWSGSYQETQYF
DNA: TGTGCCTGGAGTGGGAGTTACCAAGAGACCCAGTACTTC

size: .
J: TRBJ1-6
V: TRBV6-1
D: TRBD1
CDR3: CASDAGGLYNSPLHF
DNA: TGTGCCAGCGATGCAGGGGGCCTCTATAATTCACCCCTCCACTTT

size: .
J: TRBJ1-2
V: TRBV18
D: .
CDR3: CASSPGREQGYTF
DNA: TGTGCCAGCTCACCGGGTAGGGAGCAGGGCTACACCTTC

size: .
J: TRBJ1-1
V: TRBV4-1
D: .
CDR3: CASSQDLLTLNTEAFF
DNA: TGCGCCAGCAGCCAAGATCTCCTGACTCTGAACACTGAAGCTTTCTTT

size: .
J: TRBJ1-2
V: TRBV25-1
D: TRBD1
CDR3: CASSEYTGRGNGYTF
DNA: TGTGCCAGCAGTGAATATACGGGCAGGGGGAATGGCTACACCTTC

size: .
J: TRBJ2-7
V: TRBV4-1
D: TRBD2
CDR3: CASSRGLAGVGKYYEQYF
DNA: TGCGCCAGCAGCCGCGGACTAGCGGGGGTCGGGAAGTACTACGAGCAGTACTTC

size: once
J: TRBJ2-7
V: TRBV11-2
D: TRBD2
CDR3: CASSLGLAPSYEQYF
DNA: TGTGCCAGCAGCTTGGGACTAGCTCCATCCTACGAGCAGTACTTC

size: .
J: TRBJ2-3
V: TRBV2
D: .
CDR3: CASSVGLSSADTQYF
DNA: TGTGCCAGCAGTGTGGGACTTTCGTCCGCAGATACGCAGTATTTT

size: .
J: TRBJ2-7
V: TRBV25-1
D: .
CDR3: CASSEAGRSSYEQYF
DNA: TGTGCCAGCAGTGAAGCGGGGCGTAGCTCCTACGAGCAGTACTTC

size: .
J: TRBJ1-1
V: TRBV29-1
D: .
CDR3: CSVVKDCEAFF
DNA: TGCAGCGTTGTAAAGGACTGTGAAGCTTTCTTT

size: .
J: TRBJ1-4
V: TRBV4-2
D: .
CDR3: CASSPVLTRTNEKLFF
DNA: TGTGCCAGCAGCCCAGTCCTAACTAGGACTAATGAAAAACTGTTTTTT

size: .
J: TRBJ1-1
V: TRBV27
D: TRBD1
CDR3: CASSPGTGGTEAFF
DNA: TGTGCCAGCAGTCCTGGTACAGGGGGCACTGAAGCTTTCTTT

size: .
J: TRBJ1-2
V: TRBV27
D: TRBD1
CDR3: CASRRPGQTGGINGYTF
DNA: TGTGCCAGCAGAAGACCGGGACAGACAGGGGGAATCAATGGCTACACCTTC

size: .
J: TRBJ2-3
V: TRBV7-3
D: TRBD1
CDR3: CASRGTDSTDTQYF
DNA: TGTGCCAGCAGGGGGACAGACAGCACAGATACGCAGTATTTT

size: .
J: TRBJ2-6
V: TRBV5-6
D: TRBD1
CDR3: CASSPTYLTGSGANVLTF
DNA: TGTGCCAGCAGCCCGACGTACCTGACAGGGTCTGGGGCCAACGTCCTGACTTTC

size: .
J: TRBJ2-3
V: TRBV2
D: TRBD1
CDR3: CASTRDRGRGSTDTQYF
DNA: TGTGCCAGCACTCGGGACAGGGGTAGAGGTAGCACAGATACGCAGTATTTT

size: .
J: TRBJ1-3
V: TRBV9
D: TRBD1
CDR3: CASSPGGGNTIYF
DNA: TGTGCCAGCAGCCCAGGGGGCGGAAACACCATATATTTT

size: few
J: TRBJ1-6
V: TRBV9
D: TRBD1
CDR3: CASSPQTGGGSPLHF
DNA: TGTGCCAGCAGCCCTCAGACAGGGGGAGGGTCACCCCTCCACTTT

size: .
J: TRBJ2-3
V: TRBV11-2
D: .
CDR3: CASSSGLLGSTDTQYF
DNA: TGTGCCAGCAGCTCCGGACTTCTCGGAAGCACAGATACGCAGTATTTT

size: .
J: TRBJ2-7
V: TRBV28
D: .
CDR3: CASSHLRGFSYEQYF
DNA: TGTGCCAGCAGTCACCTCAGGGGTTTCTCCTACGAGCAGTACTTC

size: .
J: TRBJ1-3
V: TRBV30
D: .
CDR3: CAWRGGAGNTIYF
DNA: TGTGCCTGGAGGGGGGGGGCTGGAAACACCATATATTTT

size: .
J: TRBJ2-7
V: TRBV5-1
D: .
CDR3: CASSLFTASGDEQYF
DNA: TGCGCCAGCAGCCTCTTTACAGCGTCGGGGGACGAGCAGTACTTC

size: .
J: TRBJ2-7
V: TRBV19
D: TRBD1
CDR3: CASSIRDRDEQYF
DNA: TGTGCCAGTAGTATCCGGGACAGGGACGAGCAGTACTTC

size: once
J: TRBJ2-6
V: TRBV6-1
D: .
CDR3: CASSEALGARSGANVLTF
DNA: TGTGCCAGCAGTGAAGCGCTGGGGGCGCGCTCTGGGGCCAACGTCCTGACTTTC

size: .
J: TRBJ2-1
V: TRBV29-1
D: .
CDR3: CSVEAGGNEQFF
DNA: TGCAGCGTTGAGGCTGGGGGGAATGAGCAGTTCTTC

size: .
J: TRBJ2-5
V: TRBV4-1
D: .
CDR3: CASSNGETQYF
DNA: TGCGCCAGCAGCAACGGAGAGACCCAGTACTTC

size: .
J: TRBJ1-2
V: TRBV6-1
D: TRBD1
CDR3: CASRPSQGARGYTF
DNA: TGTGCCAGCAGACCATCTCAGGGGGCTAGGGGCTACACCTTC

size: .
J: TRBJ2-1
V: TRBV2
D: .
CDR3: CASSLRLDNEQFF
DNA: TGTGCCAGCAGTTTGCGCCTCGACAATGAGCAGTTCTTC

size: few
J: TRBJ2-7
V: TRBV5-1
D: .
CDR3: CASSFHGSSYEQYF
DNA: TGCGCCAGCAGCTTCCACGGGAGCTCCTACGAGCAGTACTTC

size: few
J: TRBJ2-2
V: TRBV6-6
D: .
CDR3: CASSYEGGGSTGELFF
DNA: TGTGCCAGCAGTTACGAAGGAGGGGGCAGCACCGGGGAGCTGTTTTTT

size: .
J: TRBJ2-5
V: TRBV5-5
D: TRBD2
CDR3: CASSFLAGQETQYF
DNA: TGTGCCAGCAGCTTTCTAGCGGGCCAAGAGACCCAGTACTTC

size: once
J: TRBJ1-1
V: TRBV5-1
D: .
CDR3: CASSLVWGDTEAFF
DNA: TGCGCCAGCAGCTTGGTTTGGGGCGACACTGAAGCTTTCTTT

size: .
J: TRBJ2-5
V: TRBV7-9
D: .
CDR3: CASSSGTPPQETQYF
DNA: TGTGCCAGCAGCTCCGGGACTCCCCCCCAAGAGACCCAGTACTTC